This passage covers 19 T cell receptor beta chains from one sample sequenced in a study of control samples from healthy donors and cancer patients. Sequencing used immunoSEQ multiplex PCR; TCRdb keeps in-frame clones, though not all of them. The table records over 150,000 clones, just under 95% of them present only once. Sequencing used blood. These receptors were obtained from a man aged 18-30 years in good health.

V gene TRBV18 combines with J gene TRBJ1-6; unclear D gene. Trimming took off 5 bases at V and 10 bases at J, with 21 bases between the two ends. The CDR3 consists of 16 residues. The V gene's germline CDR1 is KGHSH and CDR2 LQKENI. The CDR3 DNA reads TGTGCCAGCTCATCCGCCATGTACAGTGGCGGATCACCCCTCCACTTT. It translates to CASSSAMYSGGSPLHF.

The chain is built from TRBV5-4 and TRBJ2-2; TRBD2 matches at 12 bases. Germline V gene lookup returns CDR1 SGHNT and CDR2 YYREEE (reference sequence). The CDR3 has 16 amino acids. V dropped 4 bases and J dropped 9; count of bases not matched to a gene: 10. CDR3 region: CASSPTSGGLKRELFF. The CDR3 nucleotides read TGTGCCAGCAGCCCCACTAGCGGGGGGCTCAAACGGGAGCTGTTTTTT.

This chain joins TRBV19 and TRBJ1-2; D is undetermined. Per the germline V gene, CDR1 is LNHDA and CDR2 is SQIVND (reference sequence). The CDR3 sequence is 13 residues long. Trimming took 5 bases from V and 7 from J, leaving 14 bases between them. CDR3: CASSPTDLGGYTF. The DNA for the CDR3 is TGTGCCAGTAGTCCAACAGATTTGGGTGGCTACACCTTC.

This chain joins TRBV6-5 and TRBJ1-4, with D unclear. The germline V gene encodes CDR1 MNHEY and CDR2 SVGAGI. This CDR3 is 14 amino acids long. V gave up 1 base and J gave up 11 bases, with 14 bases separating them. The CDR3 DNA sequence: TGTGCCAGCAGTTACTTCCGACGGGTTGGGAAACTGTTTTTT. It is translated as CASSYFRRVGKLFF.

V and J are TRBV30 and TRBJ1-6; weak D call: TRBD1 (5 bases). This CDR3 is built from 17 residues. Trimming took 4 bases from V and 4 from J, leaving 20 bases between them. Germline V gives CDR1 GTSNPN, CDR2 SVGIG (reference sequence). CDR3 coding DNA: TGTGCCTGGACTTACGGGACCGAGGAACTTTATAATTCACCCCTCCACTTT. It encodes CAWTYGTEELYNSPLHF.

This clone has just one count. Other DNA sequences in this specimen translate into the identical CDR3. The rearrangement links TRBV11-3 to TRBJ1-1; 9 bases match TRBD1. Germline lookup yields CDR1 SGHNT and CDR2 YENEEA. Trimming removed 5 bases from V and 5 bases from J; junction bases left unmatched: 9. CDR3 length: 15 residues. This CDR3 is CASSQRDRAGTEAFF. CDR3 sequence (DNA): TGTGCCAGCAGCCAACGGGACAGGGCGGGGACTGAAGCTTTCTTT.

The V and J genes are TRBV2 and TRBJ2-7, with D perhaps matching TRBD1 or TRBD2 (5 bases each). The V end lost 4 bases, the J end lost 3 bases, and 10 bases lay between the germline ends. Germline-derived CDR1 and CDR2 are SNHLY and FYNNEI. The CDR3 is 13 amino acids. This CDR3 is CASSGDQGYEQYF. CDR3 DNA sequence: TGTGCCAGCAGTGGGGACCAGGGCTACGAGCAGTACTTC.

The rearrangement uses TRBV29-1 and TRBJ2-5; maybe TRBD1 (5 bases). V lost 4 bases and J 3 bases, leaving 12 bases between the germline ends. CDR3 length: 13 amino acids. CDR1 SQVTM and CDR2 ANQGSEA come from the germline V gene. The CDR3 sequence is CSVVSRAEETQYF. The CDR3 DNA reads as TGCAGCGTTGTGTCCAGGGCCGAAGAGACCCAGTACTTC.

The chain is built from TRBV2 and TRBJ2-1, with 11 bases matching TRBD2. This CDR3 contains 17 residues. Per the germline V gene, CDR1 is SNHLY and CDR2 is FYNNEI. The V gene end was trimmed by 1 base and the J gene end by 9 bases; junction bases not matched to a gene: 11. CDR3 amino acids: CASSEEGLAGGSIEQFF. In DNA form, the CDR3 reads TGTGCCAGCAGTGAAGAGGGGCTAGCGGGGGGTTCAATTGAGCAGTTCTTC.

V usage is TRBV18 and J usage is TRBJ1-1; D is undetermined. This CDR3 contains 18 residues. The V gene lost 2 bases and the J gene lost 0 bases, with 19 bases spanning the gap. Germline CDR1 KGHSH, CDR2 LQKENI. For the CDR3, the DNA is TGTGCCAGCTCACCATTGCCGGGATATATACCAATGAACACTGAAGCTTTCTTT. It translates to CASSPLPGYIPMNTEAFF.

The rearrangement joins TRBV30 to TRBJ1-5; D possibly corresponds to TRBD1 (6 bases). Trimming stripped 1 base from V and 14 bases from J, with 18 bases between. The CDR3 extends over 13 amino acids. The germline gives CDR1 GTSNPN, CDR2 SVGIG (reference sequence). CDR3 bases: TGTGCCTGGAGTGCTGGTCAACAGGGAAGAGAGCATTTT. It yields the protein CAWSAGQQGREHF.

The rearrangement links TRBV15 to TRBJ1-5; D ambiguous. CDR1 and CDR2 (germline): LNHNV, YYDKDF (reference sequence). CDR3 size: 18 residues. V was pared by 0 bases and J by 0 bases, with 15 bases between. CDR3 loop: CATSRDGGSYYSNQPQHF. For the CDR3, the DNA is TGTGCCACCAGCAGAGATGGCGGGTCTTATTATAGCAATCAGCCCCAGCATTTT.

The chain links TRBV30 to TRBJ1-5; D is ambiguous. The germline gives CDR1 GTSNPN, CDR2 SVGIG (reference sequence). The CDR3 has 13 amino acids. With 0 bases removed from V and 6 bases from J, the gap between germline ends came to 9 bases. The CDR3 loop is CAWSVRGFQPQHF. The DNA for the CDR3 is TGTGCCTGGAGTGTACGGGGTTTTCAGCCCCAGCATTTT.

This chain links TRBV6-2 or TRBV6-3 with TRBJ2-4; D ambiguous. The CDR3 consists of 12 residues. V was cut by 2 bases and J by 11 bases, with 10 bases left in between. Germline assignment: CDR1 MNHEY and CDR2 SVGEGT. The CDR3 loop reads CASSYPDPFQYF. The CDR3 bases are TGTGCCAGCAGTTACCCGGACCCTTTTCAGTACTTC.

The V and J genes are TRBV7-8 and TRBJ1-2; D is unresolved. With 0 bases removed from V and 4 bases from J, the gap between germline ends came to 15 bases. This CDR3 comprises 16 residues. The V gene's germline CDR1 is SGHVS and CDR2 FQNEAQ. The CDR3 region has the DNA TGTGCCAGCAGCTTAGCTCGGGTAGACCGGGGCTATGGCTACACCTTC. It translates to CASSLARVDRGYGYTF.

This chain links TRBV7-8 with TRBJ2-7; no reliable D call. Trimming stripped 4 bases from V and 3 bases from J, with 25 bases between. CDR3 length: 18 residues. CDR1 SGHVS and CDR2 FQNEAQ come from the germline V gene. The CDR3 coding sequence is TGTGCCAGCAGCTCATCCGTCTCGGGTAGCTCCCAACACTACGAGCAGTACTTC. This gives the protein CASSSSVSGSSQHYEQYF.

The chain combines TRBV5-1 with TRBJ2-1, with TRBD2 matching 7 bases. V was clipped by 3 bases and J by 4 bases; unmatched bases: 7. Per the germline V gene, CDR1 is SGHRS and CDR2 is YFSETQ. This CDR3 has 15 residues. CDR3 DNA sequence: TGCGCCAGCAGCTGGGATCTCGGGGGGTACAATGAGCAGTTCTTC. Translation gives CASSWDLGGYNEQFF.

The V gene is TRBV30, the J gene TRBJ1-6; D may be TRBD1 (6 bases). This CDR3 is 13 amino acids long. V was pared by 3 bases and J by 11 bases, with 14 bases between. The germline V gene encodes CDR1 GTSNPN and CDR2 SVGIG (reference sequence). The CDR3 protein is CAWSPLQGAPLHF. CDR3 nucleotides: TGTGCCTGGAGCCCTTTACAGGGAGCACCCCTCCACTTT.

The chain combines TRBV18 with TRBJ2-5, with TRBD2 matching over 7 bases. V trimming: 2 bases; J trimming: 1 base; junction bases outside the gene matches: 4. The germline V gene encodes CDR1 KGHSH and CDR2 LQKENI. CDR3 length: 15 amino acids. The CDR3 sequence is CASSPEGGLQETQYF. CDR3 sequence (DNA): TGTGCCAGCTCACCAGAGGGAGGGCTCCAAGAGACCCAGTACTTC.